One TCR beta chain is described in this entry. The antigen is not known. TCRbeta library construction was performed incorporating unique molecular identifiers. TCRdb re-called the PCR reads with MiXCR, one entry per CDR3 protein. This table holds about 490,000 distinct CDR3 sequences, about 11% found once. This entry is derived from a study of T-cell reconstitution after alpha-beta-depleted transplantation in children. Between the trimmed V and J ends, which lost 2 bases and 0 bases, there was a span of 6 bases. The CDR3 length is 14 residues. Germline V gene lookup returns CDR1 SGHNT and CDR2 YYREEE (reference sequence). General study results and limits: Surviving recipient T cells and thymic progenitors accounted for the high day-60 TCRbeta diversity observed in some patients. Expanded clones from the graft, numbering several hundred, reportedly supplied alpha-beta T cells about two months after transplant.

The TCR comes from a child aged 2 to 10 with inherited bone marrow failure, due to receive a stem cell transplant. The rearrangement joins TRBV5-4 to TRBJ2-1, with D unresolved. The sequencing here drew on PBMCs, taken before TCRalphabeta/CD19-depleted stem cell transplant. The DNA for the CDR3 is TGTGCCAGCAGCTTACCTGACTCCTACAATGAGCAGTTCTTC. It specifies CASSLPDSYNEQFF. Drawing the rest from reference TRBV5-4 and TRBJ2-1, the complete variable domain is ETGVTQSPTHLIKTRGQQVTLRCSSQSGHNTVSWYQQALGQGPQFIFQYYREEENGRGNFPPRFSGLQFPNYSSELNVNALELDDSALYLCASSLPDSYNEQFFGPGTRLTVL.